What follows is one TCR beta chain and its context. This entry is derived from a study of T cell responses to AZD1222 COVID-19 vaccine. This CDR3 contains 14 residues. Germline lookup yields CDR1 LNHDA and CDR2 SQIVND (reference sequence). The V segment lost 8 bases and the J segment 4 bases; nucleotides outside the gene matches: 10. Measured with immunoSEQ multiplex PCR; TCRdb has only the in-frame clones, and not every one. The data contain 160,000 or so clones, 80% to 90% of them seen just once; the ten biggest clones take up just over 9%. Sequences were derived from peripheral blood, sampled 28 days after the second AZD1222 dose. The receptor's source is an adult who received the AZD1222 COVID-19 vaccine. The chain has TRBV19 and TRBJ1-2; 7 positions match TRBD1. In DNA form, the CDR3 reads TGTGCCAGTCAACCGGACAGGTTCCCCTATGGCTACACCTTC. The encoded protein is CASQPDRFPYGYTF.